The 6 T cell receptor beta chains below come from one sample, sequenced in a study of CD8+CD57+ T cells in acquired aplastic anemia. Genomic DNA served as template for TCR beta VDJ and CDR3 profiling. TCRdb called the reads again in MiXCR, with one record for every CDR3 protein. The data hold around 430,000 distinct CDR3 sequences, with roughly 34% observed a single time. CD8+CD57+ cell expansion had been shown by flow cytometry in patients chosen for sequencing. The sequenced sample consisted of sorted CD4+, CD8+, or CD8+CD57+ T cells (not recorded which) from PBMCs. These receptors all stem from a human donor with aplastic anemia.

As to this clonotype: This clone may be a read error of a much larger clone one base away. This rearrangement joins TRBV2 to TRBJ1-5; a possible D gene is TRBD1 (5 bases). There are 14 residues in the CDR3. V lost 7 bases to trimming and J lost 4 bases, with 14 bases between them. Germline V gives CDR1 SNHLY, CDR2 FYNNEI. CDR3 sequence (DNA): TGTGCCAGCAATGAGGACGGGGGGAATCAGCCCCAGCATTTT. Its protein product is CASNEDGGNQPQHF.

With regard to this clonotype: Possible read error: a much larger clone is one base away. The chain carries TRBV5-6 and TRBJ1-2; a possible D gene is TRBD1 (6 bases). The CDR3 totals 13 residues. The germline V gene encodes CDR1 SGHDT and CDR2 YYEEEE. CDR3 sequence (DNA): TGTGTCAGCAGCCGGGGGGCGCGACATGGCTACACCTTC. It codes for CVSSRGARHGYTF.

This clonotype was counted between two and nine times. This sequence joins TRBV7-9 and TRBJ2-7, with D maybe TRBD1 (6 bases). CDR3 length: 12 residues. Trimming cost V 5 bases and J 5 bases, with 10 bases left between them. Germline V gene data show CDR1 as SEHNR and CDR2 as FQNEAQ (reference sequence). CDR3 amino acids: CASSLRDNEQYF. The CDR3 DNA sequence: TGTGCCAGCAGCCTCCGGGACAACGAGCAGTACTTC. Variable domain in full (rest from reference TRBV7-9 and TRBJ2-7): DTGVSQNPRHKITKRGQNVTFRCDPISEHNRLYWYRQTLGQGPEFLTYFQNEAQLEKSRLLSDRFSAERPKGSFSTLEIQRTEQGDSAMYLCASSLRDNEQYFGPGTRLTVT.

This clonotype appeared many times. The V and J genes are TRBV25-1 and TRBJ1-1, with D possibly matching TRBD1 (5 bases). This CDR3 is built from 15 residues. CDR1 MGHDK and CDR2 SYGVNS come from the germline V gene. V was cut by 3 bases and J by 2 bases, with 13 bases left in between. The CDR3 here is CASSEPGGGNTEAFF. The CDR3 coding sequence is TGTGCCAGCAGTGAGCCCGGTGGGGGAAACACTGAAGCTTTCTTT.

V is TRBV9 and J is TRBJ2-7; maybe TRBD2 (6 bases). CDR1 and CDR2 (germline): SGDLS, YYNGEE. The CDR3 loop spans 14 amino acids. V was cut by 0 bases and J by 7 bases, with 14 bases left in between. The CDR3 loop reads CASSVEGGVGEQYF. In DNA, the CDR3 is TGTGCCAGCAGCGTAGAAGGAGGGGTGGGGGAGCAGTACTTC.

The chain carries TRBV20-1 and TRBJ1-1, with 7 bases fitting TRBD1. V was pared by 1 base and J by 0 bases, with 5 bases of the junction left unmatched. The CDR3 length is 15 residues. CDR1 DFQATT and CDR2 SNEGSKA come from the germline V gene (reference sequence). CDR3 sequence (DNA): TGCAGTGCTAGAGCCTCGGGACAGTTGAACACTGAAGCTTTCTTT. Translated, it gives CSARASGQLNTEAFF.